A single sample gave rise to the 8 T cell receptor beta chains below, sequenced in a study of blood T cell repertoires in COVID-19. Sequencing used immunoSEQ multiplex PCR; TCRdb keeps in-frame clones, though not all of them. In the table there are tens of thousands of clones, around 92% of which are singletons. Sequencing was performed on peripheral blood. The origin of the receptors is a man aged 55 to 70 with acute or convalescent COVID-19.

V gene TRBV6-5 combines with J gene TRBJ1-1, with D hard to call. The V and J ends lost 5 bases and 2 bases respectively, with 15 bases between them. Germline-derived CDR1 and CDR2 are MNHEY and SVGAGI. The CDR3 contains 15 residues. CDR3 bases: TGTGCCAGCAGTCCCCACAGCTTTATAAACACTGAAGCTTTCTTT. Its protein product is CASSPHSFINTEAFF.

The chain links TRBV4-2 to TRBJ2-7; a possible D gene is TRBD2 (6 bases). Trimming cost V 0 bases and J 8 bases, with 20 bases left between them. CDR1 and CDR2 from the germline V gene are LGHNA and YNFKEQ. This CDR3 has 16 residues. The CDR3 DNA reads TGTGCCAGCAGCCAAGATCAGGGTAGCGGCCGTACGCAGCAGTACTTC. Protein sequence: CASSQDQGSGRTQQYF.

This chain links TRBV7-8 with TRBJ1-4; D unresolved. Trimming took 5 bases from V and 0 from J, leaving 7 bases between them. The CDR3 runs 14 residues. Looked up from germline, CDR1 is SGHVS and CDR2 is FQNEAQ. CDR3 in DNA: TGTGCCAGCAGCCCGACACCAACTAATGAAAAACTGTTTTTT. Translation: CASSPTPTNEKLFF.

The genes are TRBV28 and TRBJ2-7; perhaps TRBD2 as D (6 bases). The germline CDR1 and CDR2 sequences are MDHEN and SYDVKM. V was shortened by 7 bases and J by 3 bases, with 31 bases between the two germline ends. CDR3 length equals 19 residues. The CDR3 reads CASTSFLSRVTADYYEQYF. CDR3 in DNA: TGTGCCAGCACAAGTTTCCTATCGCGGGTTACGGCGGACTACTACGAGCAGTACTTC. Filled out from reference TRBV28 and TRBJ2-7, the complete variable domain reads DVKVTQSSRYLVKRTGEKVFLECVQDMDHENMFWYRQDPGLGLRLIYFSYDVKMKEKGDIPEGYSVSREKKERFSLILESASTNQTSMYLCASTSFLSRVTADYYEQYFGPGTRLTVT.

The gene calls are TRBV9 and TRBJ2-7; 8 nucleotides align to TRBD2. Germline values: CDR1 SGDLS, CDR2 YYNGEE. The CDR3 has 15 amino acids. Trimming removed 0 bases from V and 7 bases from J; junction bases left unmatched: 9. The chain's CDR3 is CASSVDGSGSREQYF. The CDR3 region has the DNA TGTGCCAGCAGCGTAGATGGCAGCGGGAGTAGGGAGCAGTACTTC.

The chain joins TRBV6-5 to TRBJ2-2; no reliable D call. V was clipped by 0 bases and J by 6 bases, with 14 bases between them. The CDR3 is made up of 16 amino acids. From germline, CDR1 is MNHEY and CDR2 SVGAGI. CDR3 DNA: TGTGCCAGCAGTTACTCGCTTCGAGTAACGGCCGGGGAGCTGTTTTTT. This sequence encodes CASSYSLRVTAGELFF.

The gene calls are TRBV19 and TRBJ1-5; D unclear. Trimming left V 6 bases short and J 7 bases short, with 13 bases between. Germline assignment: CDR1 LNHDA and CDR2 SQIVND (reference sequence). The CDR3 is 13 amino acids. The CDR3, as DNA: TGTGCCAGTAGACTGGAGGCTTGGCAGCCCCAGCATTTT. This codes for CASRLEAWQPQHF.

The chain links TRBV3-1 (or the pseudogene TRBV3-2) to TRBJ1-2, with D possibly being TRBD1 (6 bases). Germline loops: CDR1 LGHDT, CDR2 YNNKEL (reference sequence). This CDR3 spans 9 amino acids. The CDR3 DNA is TGTGAAAACAGGGATCGCTACACCTTC. Protein: CENRDRYTF.